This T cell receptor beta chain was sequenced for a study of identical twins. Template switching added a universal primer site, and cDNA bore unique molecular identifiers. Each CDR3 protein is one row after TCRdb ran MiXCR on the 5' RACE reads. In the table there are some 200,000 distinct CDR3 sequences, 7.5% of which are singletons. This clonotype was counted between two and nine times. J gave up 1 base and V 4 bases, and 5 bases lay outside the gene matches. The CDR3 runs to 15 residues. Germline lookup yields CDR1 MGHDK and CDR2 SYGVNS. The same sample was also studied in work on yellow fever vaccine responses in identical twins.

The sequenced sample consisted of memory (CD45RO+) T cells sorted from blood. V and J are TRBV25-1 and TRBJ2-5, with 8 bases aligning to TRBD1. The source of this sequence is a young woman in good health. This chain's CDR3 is CASSGSTGAQETQYF. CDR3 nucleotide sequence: TGTGCCAGCAGTGGGTCGACAGGGGCCCAAGAGACCCAGTACTTC.